This is a list of T cell receptor beta chains from one sample in a study of Graves' ophthalmopathy and Graves' hyperthyroidism. TCRdb analysed the multiplex PCR reads with MiXCR anew, one entry per CDR3 protein. The sample holds about 210,000 distinct CDR3 sequences, around 28% seen once. The sequenced material came from peripheral blood. Every receptor here comes from a man aged 45 to 65 with Graves' ophthalmopathy. CDR3s include the opening cysteine and the closing phenylalanine or tryptophan. The order of the fields is J gene, clone size, V gene, D gene, CDR3 DNA, CDR3 protein. A D gene is named only where the DNA matches it firmly. The size of a clone is reported for some rows only, either as once, few or many, or as a class for expanded clones.

J: TRBJ2-7; size: many; V: TRBV11-2; D: .; DNA: TGTGCCAGCAGCGAAAAGGAAGGGCCCTACGAGCAGTACTTC; CDR3: CASSEKEGPYEQYF
J: TRBJ2-3; size: .; V: TRBV10-2; D: TRBD2; DNA: TGCGCCAGCAAAGTAGCGGGACGCACAGATACGCAGTATTTT; CDR3: CASKVAGRTDTQYF
J: TRBJ1-1; size: many; V: TRBV3-1; D: .; DNA: TGTGCCAGCAGCCAACGGGAGGGGAACACTGAAGCTTTCTTT; CDR3: CASSQREGNTEAFF
J: TRBJ1-1; size: .; V: TRBV12-5; D: .; DNA: TGTGCTAGTGGTTTGGTAATTCCCGGGGGCAAATGGAATGCTTTCTTT; CDR3: CASGLVIPGGKWNAFF
J: TRBJ2-5; size: many; V: TRBV20-1; D: TRBD2; DNA: TGCAGTGCACCAGGACTAGCGGGAGTGGAGACCCAGTACTTC; CDR3: CSAPGLAGVETQYF
J: TRBJ1-1; size: few; V: TRBV12-3/TRBV12-4; D: TRBD1; DNA: TGTGCCAGCAGTTACGGACAGGGGTTCACTGAAGCTTTCTTT; CDR3: CASSYGQGFTEAFF
J: TRBJ2-7; size: .; V: TRBV28; D: .; DNA: TGTGCCAACAGTTTATGGGGGGAGGAAACCTACGAGCAGTACTTT; CDR3: CANSLWGEETYEQYF
J: TRBJ1-2; size: .; V: TRBV12-3/TRBV12-4; D: .; DNA: TGTGCCAGCAGTTTAAGGGGCGTAAACCATGGCTACACCTTC; CDR3: CASSLRGVNHGYTF
J: TRBJ2-1; size: many; V: TRBV29-1; D: TRBD2; DNA: TGCAGCGTTGACAGGACTAGCGGGAGTACCGATGAGCAGTTCTTC; CDR3: CSVDRTSGSTDEQFF
J: TRBJ2-4; size: once; V: TRBV7-3; D: TRBD2; DNA: TGTGCCAGCAGCTTTACTAGCGGGACTTACCAGTACTTC; CDR3: CASSFTSGTYQYF
J: TRBJ2-5; size: many; V: TRBV5-1; D: .; DNA: TGCGCCAGCAGCTCTCCAGGGGTCGGGGAGACCCAGTACTTC; CDR3: CASSSPGVGETQYF
J: TRBJ2-7; size: many; V: TRBV20-1; D: TRBD1; DNA: TGCAACCCCACCGGGGACAGGGTCGAGCAGTACTTC; CDR3: CNPTGDRVEQYF
J: TRBJ2-1; size: many; V: TRBV28; D: TRBD2; DNA: TGTGCCAGCACCTCCGGGACTAGCAGAAGGGCTGAGCAGTTCTTC; CDR3: CASTSGTSRRAEQFF
J: TRBJ1-1; size: many; V: TRBV18; D: .; DNA: TGTGCCAGCTCACCTACTATCGACTACAACACTGAAGCTTTCTTT; CDR3: CASSPTIDYNTEAFF
J: TRBJ1-2; size: many; V: TRBV20-1; D: .; DNA: TGCAGTGCTAGAGACGCTAGGGGCCCTTATGGCTACACCTTC; CDR3: CSARDARGPYGYTF
J: TRBJ1-1; size: many; V: TRBV6-5; D: .; DNA: TGTGCCAGCAGTTACTCGGGCGGAAGGAACACTGAAGCTTTCTTT; CDR3: CASSYSGGRNTEAFF
J: TRBJ1-6; size: many; V: TRBV11-2; D: TRBD1; DNA: TGTGCCAGCAGCCGGCGACAGGGCCTGGATTCACCCCTCCACTTT; CDR3: CASSRRQGLDSPLHF
J: TRBJ2-5; size: many; V: TRBV11-2; D: .; DNA: TGTGCCAGCAGCCCCCCTGCCGAAGAGACCCAGTACTTC; CDR3: CASSPPAEETQYF
J: TRBJ2-7; size: many; V: TRBV24-1; D: TRBD1; DNA: TGTGCCACCAGTGATTCTGGAGGGGACAGGGCCTACGAGCAGTACTTC; CDR3: CATSDSGGDRAYEQYF
J: TRBJ1-2; size: many; V: TRBV18; D: TRBD1; DNA: TGTGCCAGCTCACCATCATCAAACAGGGGATTTGATGGCTACACCTTC; CDR3: CASSPSSNRGFDGYTF
J: TRBJ1-1; size: .; V: TRBV6-1; D: .; DNA: TGTGCCAGCATTCCCCCTGGACACCCGAACACTGAAGCTTTCTTT; CDR3: CASIPPGHPNTEAFF
J: TRBJ2-5; size: many; V: TRBV28; D: TRBD1; DNA: TGTGCCAGCAGTGCTCCGGGACAGGGAACAGAGACCCAGTACTTC; CDR3: CASSAPGQGTETQYF
J: TRBJ1-5; size: .; V: TRBV19; D: .; DNA: TGTGCCAGTAGTATAGATCGGCGAGCAAATCAGCCCCAGCATTTT; CDR3: CASSIDRRANQPQHF
J: TRBJ2-7; size: .; V: TRBV7-2; D: .; DNA: TGTGCCAGCAGCCCTAAGACAGATGGAGGCGAGCAGTACTTC; CDR3: CASSPKTDGGEQYF
J: TRBJ2-7; size: few; V: TRBV28; D: TRBD1; DNA: TGTGCCAGCAGTTCTCTTGGGACAGGGCCCCCCGGCGAGCAGTACTTC; CDR3: CASSSLGTGPPGEQYF
J: TRBJ1-2; size: once; V: TRBV6-1; D: TRBD1; DNA: TGTGCCAGCTGCCAGGGGGCTAACTATGGCTACACCTTC; CDR3: CASCQGANYGYTF
J: TRBJ2-2; size: many; V: TRBV29-1; D: .; DNA: TGCAGCGTTACCACTAGCAGTTCGAACACCGGGGAGCTGTTTTTT; CDR3: CSVTTSSSNTGELFF
J: TRBJ2-2; size: many; V: TRBV5-1; D: .; DNA: TGCGCCAGCAGCTCCCGCCCCACCCCCGGGGAGCTGTTTTTT; CDR3: CASSSRPTPGELFF
J: TRBJ2-7; size: many; V: TRBV29-1; D: TRBD2; DNA: TGCAGCGTTTCCGGACTAGCGGGTTTGTACGAGCAGTACTTC; CDR3: CSVSGLAGLYEQYF
J: TRBJ1-2; size: many; V: TRBV29-1; D: .; DNA: TGCAGCGTTTCCAACACCGGGGGGTTGGGAGGCTACACCTTC; CDR3: CSVSNTGGLGGYTF
J: TRBJ1-2; size: once; V: TRBV11-2; D: TRBD1; DNA: TGTGCCAGCAGCTTAGGACAGGGATCGGATGGCTACACCTTC; CDR3: CASSLGQGSDGYTF
J: TRBJ2-7; size: many; V: TRBV12-3/TRBV12-4; D: .; DNA: TGTGCCAGCAGTCAGACCGGGACCCAACGCGAGCAGTACTTC; CDR3: CASSQTGTQREQYF
J: TRBJ1-2; size: .; V: TRBV28; D: .; DNA: TGTGCCAGCAGTTTGCAGGGCCAGGGCAGAAACTATGGCTACACCTTC; CDR3: CASSLQGQGRNYGYTF
J: TRBJ2-2; size: many; V: TRBV15; D: .; DNA: TGTGCCACCAGCAGAGTCAGGGGGGACCGGGAGCTGTTTTTT; CDR3: CATSRVRGDRELFF
J: TRBJ2-7; size: few; V: TRBV7-8; D: .; DNA: TGTGCCAGCAGCTTAAGCGGTGGAAACTACGAGCAGTACTTC; CDR3: CASSLSGGNYEQYF
J: TRBJ1-2; size: many; V: TRBV5-5; D: .; DNA: TGTGCCAGCCGGTTGAGGGCGCAAAATGGCTACACCTTC; CDR3: CASRLRAQNGYTF
J: TRBJ2-2; size: many; V: TRBV5-1; D: .; DNA: TGCGCCAGCAGCTTGGCGGGTGTTACCGGGGAGCTGTTTTTT; CDR3: CASSLAGVTGELFF
J: TRBJ1-2; size: .; V: TRBV12-5; D: .; DNA: TGTGCTAGTGGCCCTGGACCTCACTATGGCTACACCTTC; CDR3: CASGPGPHYGYTF
J: TRBJ1-1; size: many; V: TRBV12-3/TRBV12-4; D: .; DNA: TGTGCCAGCAGTCTCCACTCTAGGTCTGCAGGGGCTTTCTTT; CDR3: CASSLHSRSAGAFF
J: TRBJ2-1; size: many; V: TRBV28; D: TRBD2; DNA: TGTGCCAGCAGAGGACTAGCGGGAGGGCCCTATGAGCAGTTCTTC; CDR3: CASRGLAGGPYEQFF
J: TRBJ2-2; size: many; V: TRBV12-3/TRBV12-4; D: TRBD1; DNA: TGTGCCAGCAGCATGAGACAGGGCTGGACTGGGGAGCTGTTTTTT; CDR3: CASSMRQGWTGELFF
J: TRBJ2-2; size: many; V: TRBV5-1; D: .; DNA: TGCGCCAGCAGCTTGGAAAGCGGCACCGGGGAGCTGTTTTTT; CDR3: CASSLESGTGELFF
J: TRBJ1-2; size: .; V: TRBV5-1; D: .; DNA: TGCGCCAGCAGCTGGGGGGACGGTGGCTACACCTTC; CDR3: CASSWGDGGYTF
J: TRBJ2-7; size: many; V: TRBV6-2/TRBV6-3; D: .; DNA: TGTGCCAGCAGCCGCATCCGATCACAGGGCTACGAGCAGTACTTC; CDR3: CASSRIRSQGYEQYF
J: TRBJ1-1; size: many; V: TRBV20-1; D: .; DNA: TGCAGTGCTAGAGATGGGACGGCGGTCACTGAAGCTTTCTTT; CDR3: CSARDGTAVTEAFF